The 14 T cell receptor beta chains given below trace back to one sample, sequenced in a study of radiation and T cells in renal cell carcinoma. Noted treatment: 15 Gy SBRT to primary tumor, nephrectomy 4 weeks later. The table came from immunoSEQ multiplex PCR; TCRdb's copy has only in-frame clones and leaves some out. The sample lists under 20,000 clones, approximately 62% seen once, with roughly an eighth in the top ten. The sample was tumor tissue, taken from a patient whose treatment included radiotherapy and nephrectomy. The receptors stem from a woman between 70 and 85 years old with renal cell carcinoma.

This chain connects TRBV6-5 to TRBJ1-3; D remains unclear. V dropped 6 bases and J dropped 3 bases, with 6 bases sitting between them. The V gene's germline CDR1 is MNHEY and CDR2 SVGAGI. The CDR3 length is 12 residues. This chain's CDR3 is CASRKDGNTIYF. The CDR3 DNA reads as TGTGCCAGCAGGAAAGATGGAAACACCATATATTTT.

In this sample, this clone turned up a few times. The gene calls are TRBV7-9 and TRBJ2-1, with D tentatively TRBD2 (5 bases). The length of the CDR3 is 11 residues. The germline CDR1 and CDR2 sequences are SEHNR and FQNEAQ (reference sequence). V lost 5 bases to trimming and J lost 10 bases, with 9 bases between them. CDR3 nucleotide sequence: TGTGCCAGCAGCGCAACGGGGGAGCAGTTCTTC. Its protein product is CASSATGEQFF. Full variable domain (rest looked up from reference TRBV7-9 and TRBJ2-1): DTGVSQNPRHKITKRGQNVTFRCDPISEHNRLYWYRQTLGQGPEFLTYFQNEAQLEKSRLLSDRFSAERPKGSFSTLEIQRTEQGDSAMYLCASSATGEQFFGPGTRLTVL.

This clone was counted between two and nine times. The V call is TRBV7-2, the J call TRBJ2-2; maybe TRBD2 (7 bases). V shed 2 bases and J shed 5 bases, with 24 bases lying between them. Per the germline V gene, CDR1 is SGHTA and CDR2 is FQGNSA. The CDR3 covers 19 residues. For the CDR3, the DNA is TGTGCCAGCAGCTTATGGGGGCCTTCGGGCGGGGGCCCTACCGGGGAGCTGTTTTTT. Translated: CASSLWGPSGGGPTGELFF.

The gene calls are TRBV6-4 and TRBJ2-7, with unresolved D. CDR3 length: 13 residues. Between the trimmed V and J ends, which lost 2 bases and 4 bases, there was a span of 9 bases. From germline, CDR1 is MRHNA and CDR2 SNTAGT. The CDR3 sequence is CASSDAGCYEQYF. CDR3 DNA sequence: TGTGCCAGCAGTGACGCTGGGTGTTACGAGCAGTACTTC.

V usage is TRBV7-8 and J usage is TRBJ2-7; 12 bases align to TRBD1. Unmatched junction bases numbered 11, after V lost 4 bases and J lost 4 bases. The CDR3 totals 17 residues. Germline lookup yields CDR1 SGHVS and CDR2 FQNEAQ. The CDR3 protein is CASSSRDRGHFGYEQYF. CDR3 nucleotides: TGTGCCAGCAGCTCCCGGGACAGGGGGCATTTCGGGTACGAGCAGTACTTC.

The V and J genes are TRBV9 and TRBJ2-5, with 10 bases that match TRBD1. The CDR3 totals 17 residues. V lost 0 bases, J lost 3 bases, and 8 bases stayed unmatched. Germline CDR1 and CDR2: SGDLS and YYNGEE. CDR3 in DNA: TGTGCCAGCAGCGTAGAGGGACAGGGGAGGAGAGAAGAGACCCAGTACTTC. This translates into CASSVEGQGRREETQYF.

The chain employs TRBV9 and TRBJ2-5; D may be TRBD2 (6 bases). Germline V gene lookup returns CDR1 SGDLS and CDR2 YYNGEE. This CDR3 is built from 12 residues. V was pared by 6 bases and J by 5 bases, with 11 bases between. In nucleotides, the CDR3 is TGTGCCAGCACCCTTGGGGGGGAGACCCAGTACTTC. Its protein is CASTLGGETQYF.

The chain couples TRBV29-1 to TRBJ2-7; TRBD1 matches 7 bases. The CDR3 runs to 13 residues. With V trimmed by 3 bases and J by 2 bases, 4 bases remained unmatched. CDR1 and CDR2 (germline): SQVTM, ANQGSEA. Here the CDR3 reads CSVDGQGAYEQYF. Written as DNA, the CDR3 is TGCAGCGTTGATGGTCAGGGGGCCTACGAGCAGTACTTC.

The V call is TRBV5-1, the J call TRBJ2-5; D gene unclear. The length of the CDR3 is 11 residues. Trimming left V 5 bases short and J 4 bases short, with 6 bases between. The V gene's germline CDR1 is SGHRS and CDR2 YFSETQ. The CDR3 region has the DNA TGCGCCAGCAGTATCCGAGAGACCCAGTACTTC. Amino acid sequence: CASSIRETQYF. Full variable domain (outside the CDR3, taken from reference TRBV5-1 and TRBJ2-5): KAGVTQTPRYLIKTRGQQVTLSCSPISGHRSVSWYQQTPGQGLQFLFEYFSETQRNKGNFPGRFSGRQFSNSRSEMNVSTLELGDSALYLCASSIRETQYFGPGTRLLVL.

The chain carries TRBV19 and TRBJ2-6; D not certain. Trimming took 3 bases from V and 0 from J, leaving 9 bases between them. CDR3 length: 16 residues. Germline V gene sequence: CDR1 LNHDA, CDR2 SQIVND (reference sequence). CDR3 nucleotide sequence: TGTGCCAGTAGTATTTACACTTCCTCTGGGGCCAACGTCCTGACTTTC. Its protein product is CASSIYTSSGANVLTF.

This CDR3 is CASSYSRLGGTQYF. As DNA, the CDR3 is TGTGCCAGCAGTTACTCGAGGCTGGGGGGGACCCAGTACTTC. This chain joins TRBV6-5 and TRBJ2-5; D perhaps matches TRBD2 (6 bases). Germline V gene data show CDR1 as MNHEY and CDR2 as SVGAGI. The CDR3 loop spans 14 amino acids. V was cut by 0 bases and J by 7 bases, with 12 bases left in between.

This clone was picked up a small number of times. This chain uses TRBV30 with TRBJ1-5; D may be TRBD1 (6 bases). The CDR3 contains 14 residues. The V end lost 0 bases, the J end lost 5 bases, and 11 bases lay between the germline ends. The germline CDR1 and CDR2 sequences are GTSNPN and SVGIG (reference sequence). The CDR3 nucleotides read TGTGCCTGGAGTGTGGGGGGCGGGGATCAGCCCCAGCATTTT. Protein sequence: CAWSVGGGDQPQHF.

The CDR3 sequence is CASSLSGTPGSPLHF. The CDR3 DNA reads TGTGCCAGCAGTTTATCAGGGACCCCCGGGTCACCCCTCCACTTT. This chain connects TRBV28 to TRBJ1-6; D is possibly TRBD1 (5 bases). Germline lookup yields CDR1 MDHEN and CDR2 SYDVKM. There are 15 residues in the CDR3. The V end lost 1 base, the J end lost 10 bases, and 14 bases lay between the germline ends.

This clone was counted between two and nine times. The chain carries TRBV6-5 and TRBJ2-7; D ambiguous. The CDR3 sequence is 15 residues long. The V end lost 5 bases, the J end lost 4 bases, and 18 bases lay between the germline ends. Germline V gene lookup returns CDR1 MNHEY and CDR2 SVGAGI. The CDR3 nucleotides read TGTGCCAGCAGTGCCCAATATTCCGGGCCTTACGAGCAGTACTTC. Amino acids: CASSAQYSGPYEQYF.